A selection of T cell receptor beta chains follows, all from one sample in a study of T cell responses to AZD1222 COVID-19 vaccine. Profiling relied on immunoSEQ multiplex PCR, and the TCRdb table lists in-frame clones only, not all of them. The repertoire includes 100,000 to 150,000 clones, 87% of them detected once, and more than 9% sits in the top ten. The input for sequencing was peripheral blood, taken on day 0 of AZD1222 vaccination. The receptor source for this set is an adult in good health. CDR3s include the opening cysteine and the closing phenylalanine or tryptophan. The D gene is left open where the match is weak. Size is omitted from some rows. Given values are once, few, many or a class for expanded clones.

NA,NA,TRBJ2-1,TRBV7-2,CASSYDWSNEQFF,TGTGCCAGCAGCTACGACTGGAGCAATGAGCAGTTCTTC
NA,NA,TRBJ2-7,TRBV27,CASSLSSRGEQYF,TGTGCCAGCAGTTTAAGTTCGAGGGGCGAGCAGTACTTC
NA,TRBD1,TRBJ1-6,TRBV9,CASSPRTGEENSPLHF,TGTGCCAGCAGCCCCCGGACAGGGGAAGAAAATTCACCCCTCCACTTT
NA,NA,TRBJ1-4,TRBV5-1,CASSSRPGYNEKLFF,TGCGCCAGCAGCTCCCGGCCAGGTTACAATGAAAAACTGTTTTTT
few,NA,TRBJ2-5,TRBV2,CASSEALGVGETQYF,TGTGCCAGCAGTGAAGCGCTTGGGGTCGGAGAGACCCAGTACTTC
NA,NA,TRBJ2-7,TRBV21-1,CASSKAQKHYEQYF,TGTGCCAGCAGCAAAGCACAAAAACACTACGAGCAGTACTTC
NA,NA,TRBJ2-7,TRBV7-2,CASSSRGNRYEQYF,TGTGCCAGCAGTTCCCGCGGGAATCGGTACGAGCAGTACTTC
NA,NA,TRBJ1-1,TRBV18,CASSLGRAMNTEAFF,TGTGCCAGCTCACTGGGCAGAGCCATGAACACTGAAGCTTTCTTT
NA,NA,TRBJ2-5,TRBV5-5,CASSRTALQETQYF,TGTGCCAGCAGCCGGACAGCTTTGCAAGAGACCCAGTACTTC
NA,TRBD1,TRBJ1-6,TRBV18,CASSPLGTGDSPLHF,TGTGCCAGCTCACCACTCGGGACAGGGGATTCACCCCTCCACTTT
NA,NA,TRBJ2-7,TRBV10-2,CASSEGLRSYEQYF,TGCGCCAGCAGTGAGGGACTGAGGTCCTACGAGCAGTACTTC
NA,TRBD2,TRBJ2-1,TRBV11-2,CASSRTSGRAGEQFF,TGTGCCAGCAGCCGGACTAGCGGGAGGGCCGGTGAGCAGTTCTTC
NA,NA,TRBJ2-7,TRBV9,CASSTGGSYEQYF,TGTGCCAGCAGCACGGGCGGTTCCTACGAGCAGTACTTC
once,NA,TRBJ2-3,TRBV11-2,CASSLIGEPTDTQYF,TGTGCCAGCAGCTTAATAGGAGAGCCCACAGATACGCAGTATTTT
NA,TRBD2,TRBJ2-5,TRBV29-1,CSGLARDMETQYF,TGCAGCGGACTAGCGCGGGATATGGAGACCCAGTACTTC
NA,NA,TRBJ1-2,TRBV7-9,CASSLEEGYTF,TGTGCCAGCAGCTTAGAAGAGGGCTACACCTTC